These 7 T cell receptor beta chains were sequenced from one sample in a study of T cell changes during pregnancy in multiple sclerosis. The protocol was immunoSEQ multiplex PCR, while the TCRdb copy is restricted to in-frame clones and leaves out a portion. The sample includes approximately 94,000 clones, around 92% of them seen just once. The sequenced sample was peripheral blood, obtained after pregnancy. The receptors shown here come from a female donor with multiple sclerosis, enrolled in a pregnancy study.

This chain uses TRBV18 with TRBJ1-5; D gene unclear. The CDR3 contains 13 residues. Germline V gives CDR1 KGHSH, CDR2 LQKENI. Deletions cut 6 bases from V and 5 bases from J, with 11 bases between. The CDR3: CASSFSEDQPQHF. CDR3 coding DNA: TGTGCCAGCTCGTTCAGTGAGGATCAGCCCCAGCATTTT.

The chain couples TRBV30 to TRBJ1-2, with TRBD1 matching 7 bases. CDR1 and CDR2 from the germline V gene are GTSNPN and SVGIG (reference sequence). The CDR3 is made up of 18 amino acids. Trimming cost V 0 bases and J 2 bases; bases outside gene matches: 15. CDR3 amino acids: CAWSVPLYQGVENYGYTF. The CDR3 DNA sequence: TGTGCCTGGAGTGTGCCCCTATACCAGGGGGTAGAGAACTATGGCTACACCTTC.

The chain combines TRBV27 with TRBJ2-1; tentative D call: TRBD1 (7 bases). CDR3 length: 14 residues. V was shortened by 5 bases and J by 5 bases, with 13 bases between the two germline ends. Germline V gene sequence: CDR1 MNHEY, CDR2 SMNVEV (reference sequence). CDR3 in amino acids: CASSPGGLDNEQFF. CDR3 DNA sequence: TGTGCCAGCAGTCCAGGGGGGCTTGACAATGAGCAGTTCTTC.

This chain links TRBV11-2 with TRBJ1-2; 8 bases are shared with TRBD1. V was clipped by 1 base and J by 7 bases; unmatched bases: 8. The germline CDR1 and CDR2 sequences are SGHAT and FQNNGV. The CDR3 length is 15 residues. CDR3 nucleotides: TGTGCCAGCAGCTTAGGGAGTCAGGGGGCCGTTGGCTACACCTTC. Its translation: CASSLGSQGAVGYTF. Complete variable domain (other parts from reference TRBV11-2 and TRBJ1-2): EAGVAQSPRYKIIEKRQSVAFWCNPISGHATLYWYQQILGQGPKLLIQFQNNGVVDDSQLPKDRFSAERLKGVDSTLKIQPAKLEDSAVYLCASSLGSQGAVGYTFGSGTRLTVV.

The chain joins TRBV5-1 to TRBJ2-3, with TRBD1 as a possible D gene (7 bases). CDR1 and CDR2 from the germline V gene are SGHRS and YFSETQ. The ends were cut back, 0 bases at V and 2 bases at J, with 13 bases in the middle. The CDR3 covers 16 residues. CDR3 loop: CASSLDAGGSTDTQYF. CDR3 DNA: TGCGCCAGCAGCTTGGATGCAGGGGGGTCCACAGATACGCAGTATTTT.

This clone was detected only once. This chain uses TRBV30 with TRBJ2-1; D unresolved. Trimming pared 0 bases from V and 8 bases from J, leaving 8 bases between. The germline CDR1 and CDR2 sequences are GTSNPN and SVGIG (reference sequence). The CDR3 sequence is 12 residues long. This chain's CDR3 is CAWSVQFDEQFF. The CDR3 DNA reads as TGTGCCTGGAGTGTACAGTTCGATGAGCAGTTCTTC.

The chain uses TRBV7-2 and TRBJ2-5; 8 bases align to TRBD1. The CDR3 has 15 amino acids. After removal of 5 bases from V and 3 bases from J, the junction contained 8 bases not matched to a gene. Looked up from germline, CDR1 is SGHTA and CDR2 is FQGNSA. CDR3: CASSRTGYWEETQYF. The CDR3, as DNA: TGTGCCAGCAGCCGGACAGGGTATTGGGAAGAGACCCAGTACTTC.